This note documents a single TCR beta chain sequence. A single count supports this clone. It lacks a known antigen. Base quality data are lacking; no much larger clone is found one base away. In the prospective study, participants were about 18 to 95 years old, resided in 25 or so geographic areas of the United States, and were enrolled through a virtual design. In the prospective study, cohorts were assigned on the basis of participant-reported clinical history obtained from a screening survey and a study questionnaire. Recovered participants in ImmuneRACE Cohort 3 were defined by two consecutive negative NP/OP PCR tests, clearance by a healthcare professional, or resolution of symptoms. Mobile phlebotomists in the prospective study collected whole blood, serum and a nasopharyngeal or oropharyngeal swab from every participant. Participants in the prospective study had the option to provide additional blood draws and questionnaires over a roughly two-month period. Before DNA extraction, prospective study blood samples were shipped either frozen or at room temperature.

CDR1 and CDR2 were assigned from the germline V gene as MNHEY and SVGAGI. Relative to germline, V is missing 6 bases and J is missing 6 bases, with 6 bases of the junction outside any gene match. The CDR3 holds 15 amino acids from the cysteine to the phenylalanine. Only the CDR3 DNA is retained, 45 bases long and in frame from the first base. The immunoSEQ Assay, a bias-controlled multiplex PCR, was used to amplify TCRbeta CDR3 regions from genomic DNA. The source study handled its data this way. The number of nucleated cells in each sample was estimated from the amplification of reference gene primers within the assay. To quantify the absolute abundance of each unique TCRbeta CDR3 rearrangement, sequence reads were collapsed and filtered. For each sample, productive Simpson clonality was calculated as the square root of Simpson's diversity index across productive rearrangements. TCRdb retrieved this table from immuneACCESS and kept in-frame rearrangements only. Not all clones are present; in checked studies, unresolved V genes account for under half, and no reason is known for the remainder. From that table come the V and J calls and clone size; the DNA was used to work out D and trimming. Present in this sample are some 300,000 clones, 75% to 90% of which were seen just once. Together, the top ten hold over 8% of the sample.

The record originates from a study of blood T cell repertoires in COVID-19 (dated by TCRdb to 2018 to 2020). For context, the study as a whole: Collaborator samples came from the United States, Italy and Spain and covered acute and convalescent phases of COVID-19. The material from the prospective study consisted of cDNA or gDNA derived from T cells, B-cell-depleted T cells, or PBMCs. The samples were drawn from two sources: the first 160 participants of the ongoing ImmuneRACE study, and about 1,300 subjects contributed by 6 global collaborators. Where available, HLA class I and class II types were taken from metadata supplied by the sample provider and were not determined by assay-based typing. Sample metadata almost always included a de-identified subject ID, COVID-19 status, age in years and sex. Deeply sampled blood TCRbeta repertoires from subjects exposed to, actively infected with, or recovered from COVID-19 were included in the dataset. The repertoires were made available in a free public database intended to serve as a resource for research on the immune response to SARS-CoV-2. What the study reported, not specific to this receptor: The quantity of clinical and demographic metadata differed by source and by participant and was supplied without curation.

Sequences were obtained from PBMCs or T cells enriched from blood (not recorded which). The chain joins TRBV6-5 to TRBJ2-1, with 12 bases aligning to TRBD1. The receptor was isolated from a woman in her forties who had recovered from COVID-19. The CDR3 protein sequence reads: CASRVGTGGLNEQFF. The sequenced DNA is TGTGCCAGCAGGGTCGGGACAGGGGGCCTCAATGAGCAGTTCTTC.